Below are 5 T cell receptor beta chains sequenced from a single sample in a study of T-cell reconstitution after alpha-beta-depleted transplantation in children. Preparation of the TCRbeta library used unique molecular identifiers. TCRdb called the PCR reads again in MiXCR, with one record for every CDR3 protein. The profile shows about 440,000 distinct CDR3 sequences, about 40% of them singletons. Sequencing was performed on PBMCs, taken before TCRalphabeta/CD19-depleted stem cell transplant. The receptors were gathered from a girl aged 2-10 years with aplastic anemia, due to receive a stem cell transplant.

The rearrangement uses TRBV30 and TRBJ2-3, with a tentative D call TRBD2 (6 bases). Germline lookup yields CDR1 GTSNPN and CDR2 SVGIG (reference sequence). V was trimmed by 1 base and J by 4 bases, leaving 6 bases between them. This CDR3 spans 12 amino acids. The CDR3 bases are TGTGCCTGGAGTGGGGGGGCAGATACGCAGTATTTT. Residues: CAWSGGADTQYF.

Regarding this clonotype: One end of the junction varies from germline; a read error may be responsible. The V call is TRBV7-7, the J call TRBJ2-1; TRBD2 matches 14 bases. The CDR3 totals 20 residues. Germline assignment: CDR1 SSHAT and CDR2 FNYEAQ (reference sequence). This chain's CDR3 is CASSWRPVGLAGGLCDEQFF. The CDR3 DNA is TGTGCTAGCAGCTGGCGCCCCGTTGGACTAGCGGGAGGATTGTGCGATGAGCAGTTCTTC.

This clonotype was observed at least ten times. The J gene is TRBJ2-7, the V gene TRBV2; D is undetermined. This CDR3 spans 12 amino acids. V was shortened by 6 bases and J by 4 bases, with 10 bases between the two germline ends. Looked up from germline, CDR1 is SNHLY and CDR2 is FYNNEI. This CDR3 reads CASRLDYYEQYF. The CDR3 bases are TGTGCCAGCAGACTCGATTATTACGAGCAGTACTTC.

The chain carries TRBV15 and TRBJ2-3; no firm D call. The germline V gene has CDR1 LNHNV and CDR2 YYDKDF (reference sequence). Trimming stripped 0 bases from V and 3 bases from J, with 7 bases between. This CDR3 spans 14 amino acids. DNA of the CDR3: TGTGCCACCAGCAGAGATCTAGTGACAGATACGCAGTATTTT. As protein: CATSRDLVTDTQYF.

In its sample, this clonotype was seen many times. The rearrangement links TRBV24-1 to TRBJ1-3; no clear D gene. Trimming removed 10 bases at V and 1 base at J, with 10 bases between. Germline V gene lookup returns CDR1 KGHDR and CDR2 SFDVKD. The CDR3 has 13 residues. CDR3 residues: CATGRTSGNTIYF. CDR3 in DNA: TGTGCCACGGGGAGAACGTCTGGAAACACCATATATTTT.